This T cell receptor beta chain came from a study of blood T cell repertoires in COVID-19. Study-level information: Spain, Italy and the United States supplied samples that represented acute and convalescent COVID-19. In each case, the material was cDNA or gDNA derived from T cells, B-cell-depleted T cells, or PBMCs.

Clones were read by immunoSEQ multiplex PCR, and TCRdb kept only the in-frame ones, dropping some. The profile shows hundreds of thousands of clones, about 90% of them singletons. One Seattle source followed patients from active infection through their disease course. The germline gives CDR1 SGHTS, CDR2 YDEGEE. Trimming pared 4 bases from V and 2 bases from J, leaving 7 bases between. This CDR3 region has 12 residues. The receptor's source is a woman in her 30s with COVID-19, enrolled during active disease. The chain couples TRBV5-8 to TRBJ2-7, with D uncertain. The sequencing sample was made of peripheral blood. The CDR3 is CASSLIAYEQYF. CDR3 bases: TGTGCCAGCAGCCTAATAGCCTACGAGCAGTACTTC.